These 10 T cell receptor beta chains were sequenced from one sample in a study of CD8 T cells in Susac syndrome. An input of about 0.5 to 1 ug of RNA was subjected to reverse transcription using random hexamers. MiXCR, run by TCRdb on the immunoSEQ multiplex PCR reads, gives a single entry per CDR3 protein. Of hundreds of thousands of distinct CDR3 sequences detected, around 93% appear once; the ten largest clones hold 0.082%. Sequenced input: CD4+ T cells from PBMCs. The receptor source for this set is a human donor with multiple sclerosis.

This chain connects TRBV2 to TRBJ1-1, with D tentatively TRBD1 (5 bases). The CDR3 extends over 14 amino acids. Trimming shortened V by 4 bases and J by 3 bases, and 12 bases separated the two germline ends. The germline V gene encodes CDR1 SNHLY and CDR2 FYNNEI. This chain's CDR3 is CASSVMGRDTEAFF. The CDR3 nucleotides are TGTGCCAGCAGTGTAATGGGACGGGACACTGAAGCTTTCTTT.

The genes are TRBV4-2 and TRBJ2-3, with D maybe TRBD2 (5 bases). Trimming shortened V by 1 base and J by 4 bases, and 18 bases separated the two germline ends. The CDR3 is made up of 17 amino acids. Germline CDR1 and CDR2: LGHNA and YNFKEQ. The CDR3 nucleotides read TGTGCCAGCAGCCAAGTTCTAGGAGGAAGTGCGGCAGATACGCAGTATTTT. Residues: CASSQVLGGSAADTQYF.

J is TRBJ2-5 and V is TRBV20-1; possibly TRBD1 or TRBD2 for D (6 bases each). The CDR3 extends over 13 amino acids. V was cut by 8 bases and J by 4 bases, with 17 bases left in between. Germline V gene data show CDR1 as DFQATT and CDR2 as SNEGSKA (reference sequence). For the CDR3, the DNA is TGCAGTTCCTCCCCAGGAGGGGGAGAGACCCAGTACTTC. Translating it yields CSSSPGGGETQYF.

The chain couples TRBV27 to TRBJ1-2; D is uncertain. CDR3 size: 11 residues. Deletions cut 6 bases from V and 4 bases from J, with 6 bases between. Per the germline V gene, CDR1 is MNHEY and CDR2 is SMNVEV (reference sequence). CDR3 amino acids: CASRSFYGYTF. The CDR3 region has the DNA TGTGCCAGCAGGAGTTTCTATGGCTACACCTTC.

This clonotype occurred once. The chain uses TRBV20-1 and TRBJ2-4, with D perhaps TRBD1 or TRBD2 (5 bases each). The length of the CDR3 is 15 residues. Germline lookup yields CDR1 DFQATT and CDR2 SNEGSKA (reference sequence). Trimming removed 6 bases at V and 1 base at J, with 16 bases between. The CDR3 protein is CSALVRGAAKNIQYF. CDR3 nucleotide sequence: TGCAGTGCCCTCGTGAGGGGCGCCGCCAAAAACATTCAGTACTTC.

The rearrangement links TRBV7-2 to TRBJ1-2; D unclear. V was pared by 2 bases and J by 0 bases, with 10 bases between. The CDR3 length is 15 residues. Germline V gene lookup returns CDR1 SGHTA and CDR2 FQGNSA. CDR3 nucleotides: TGTGCCAGCAGCTTAAGGGTGGGCACTAACTATGGCTACACCTTC. It codes for CASSLRVGTNYGYTF.

The gene calls are TRBV7-3 and TRBJ2-5; 9 positions agree with TRBD2. Germline V CDR1 and CDR2: SGHTA, FQGTGA. The V segment lost 0 bases and the J segment 2 bases; nucleotides outside the gene matches: 4. The CDR3 runs to 16 residues. CDR3 DNA sequence: TGTGCCAGCAGCTTAACGGGGCTAGCGGGGCAAGAGACCCAGTACTTC. Its translation is CASSLTGLAGQETQYF.

The chain links TRBV4-2 to TRBJ1-2; D possibly corresponds to TRBD1 (5 bases). Between the trimmed V and J ends, which lost 4 bases and 3 bases, there was a span of 15 bases. Germline lookup yields CDR1 LGHNA and CDR2 YNFKEQ. The CDR3 is made up of 15 amino acids. CDR3 amino acids: CASSLWAGGDYGYTF. CDR3 nucleotides: TGTGCCAGCAGCCTTTGGGCGGGGGGTGACTATGGCTACACCTTC.

This rearrangement joins TRBV30 to TRBJ1-5, with D hard to call. Germline-derived CDR1 and CDR2 are GTSNPN and SVGIG (reference sequence). Trimming removed 2 bases from V and 4 bases from J, with 9 bases in between. This CDR3 region has 13 residues. The CDR3 here is CAWSQDRNQPQHF. The CDR3 DNA reads as TGTGCCTGGAGTCAGGACCGGAATCAGCCCCAGCATTTT.

The CDR3 region has the DNA TGTGCCAGCACTCTCCGGGACCTATCCTACGAGCAGTACGTC. Protein sequence: CASTLRDLSYEQYV. V and J are TRBV27 and TRBJ2-7; perhaps D is TRBD1 or TRBD2 (5 bases each). Looked up from germline, CDR1 is MNHEY and CDR2 is SMNVEV (reference sequence). Trimming stripped 7 bases from V and 1 base from J, with 14 bases between. The CDR3 length is 14 residues.